The present entry profiles one T cell receptor beta chain with its context. Its antigen remains unknown. Total RNA, at least 5 micrograms per sample, came from PBMCs. This sample is drawn from a study of blood T cells in healthy people across ages. V lost 0 bases to trimming and J lost 1 base; unmatched junction nucleotides: 5. Germline V gene data show CDR1 as DFQATT and CDR2 as SNEGSKA (reference sequence). This CDR3 comprises 16 residues. General study findings and limits: No conclusive comparison of naive versus antigen-experienced cells was possible with unsorted PBMCs. As age increased, TCR beta diversity per million T cells fell in a roughly linear fashion. Long-lived donors carried more naive CD4+ cells and greater diversity than aged donors.

It was with a sample-barcoded 5' primer and a J-beta primer mix that a second PCR of about 6 to 12 cycles was run. Via MiXCR, TCRdb re-called the 5' RACE reads, giving one row per CDR3 protein. The sample consists of about 970,000 distinct CDR3 sequences, 51% of them appearing once. The V call is TRBV20-1, the J call TRBJ2-1; 8 nucleotides agree with TRBD2. Material: blood. The source of this sequence is a woman aged 60-70 years in good health. This CDR3 reads CSARDIAGRSYNEQFF. The CDR3 DNA is TGCAGTGCTAGAGACATAGCGGGACGTTCCTACAATGAGCAGTTCTTC.